Below, 23 T cell receptor beta chains from the same sample are listed, as sequenced in a study of early T cells in non-severe SARS-CoV-2 infection. TCRdb called the 5' RACE reads again in MiXCR, with one record for every CDR3 protein. The data hold over 60,000 distinct CDR3 sequences, with about 11% observed a single time. Sequenced here: whole blood, sampled at baseline. The receptors here all came from an adult who was a healthcare worker with PCR-confirmed SARS-CoV-2 infection or an uninfected control (not recorded which).

This chain joins TRBV5-4 and TRBJ2-2, with D tentatively TRBD1 (6 bases). The CDR3 consists of 16 residues. Trimming pared 6 bases from V and 5 bases from J, leaving 20 bases between. The V gene's germline CDR1 is SGHNT and CDR2 YYREEE (reference sequence). CDR3 amino acids: CASKRGQGRPTGELFF. CDR3 sequence (DNA): TGTGCCAGCAAGCGAGGGCAGGGGCGCCCGACCGGGGAGCTGTTTTTT.

This clonotype has only a few counts. V gene TRBV15 combines with J gene TRBJ2-1; 8 bases agree with TRBD1. The J segment lost 5 bases and the V segment lost 1 base, leaving 7 bases of the junction unmatched. The CDR3 extends over 16 amino acids. Germline CDR1 is LNHNV and CDR2 is YYDKDF (reference sequence). Here the CDR3 reads CATSRGARGQDNEQFF. CDR3 nucleotide sequence: TGTGCCACCAGCAGAGGAGCCAGGGGGCAAGACAATGAGCAGTTCTTC.

This clonotype turned up a few times. V and J are TRBV5-1 and TRBJ1-1, with D unresolved. Germline CDR1 SGHRS, CDR2 YFSETQ. This CDR3 is built from 12 residues. The V and J ends lost 4 bases and 6 bases respectively, with 10 bases between them. The CDR3 reads CASSLPGAEAFF. The DNA for the CDR3 is TGCGCCAGCAGCCTGCCGGGAGCTGAAGCTTTCTTT.

This clonotype occurred many times. The chain carries TRBV14 and TRBJ1-1; tentatively, D is TRBD1 (5 bases). CDR1 SGHDN and CDR2 FVKESK come from the germline V gene. This CDR3 comprises 14 residues. Trimming cost V 6 bases and J 3 bases, with 14 bases left between them. The CDR3 region has the DNA TGTGCCAGCAGACATTGGGGGGTGGACACTGAAGCTTTCTTT. This sequence encodes CASRHWGVDTEAFF.

This clonotype was seen more than once but under ten times. The CDR3 protein is CSARGQQGSTEAFF. The CDR3 region has the DNA TGCAGTGCTAGAGGTCAACAAGGGAGCACTGAAGCTTTCTTT. The chain employs TRBV20-1 and TRBJ1-1, with D uncertain. The germline V gene has CDR1 DFQATT and CDR2 SNEGSKA (reference sequence). This CDR3 is 14 amino acids long. V lost 1 base and J lost 4, with 13 bases in between.

This clonotype has at least ten counts. The gene calls are TRBV5-1 and TRBJ1-1; the match to TRBD1 covers 8 bases. The junction had 9 bases not matched to a gene; V was cut back by 5 bases and J by 0 bases. This CDR3 has 16 amino acids. Germline CDR1 SGHRS, CDR2 YFSETQ. As DNA, the CDR3 is TGCGCCAGCAGGGAGGGGACAGGTGGGTTGAACACTGAAGCTTTCTTT. As protein: CASREGTGGLNTEAFF.

This clonotype was counted ten times or more. This chain connects TRBV5-5 to TRBJ1-1; D is uncertain. CDR3 length: 12 residues. V gave up 1 base and J gave up 3 bases, with 4 bases separating them. Germline CDR1 is SGHKS and CDR2 is YYEKEE (reference sequence). The CDR3: CASSLYDTEAFF. Here the CDR3 DNA reads TGTGCCAGCAGCTTGTATGACACTGAAGCTTTCTTT.

The chain employs TRBV12-3 or TRBV12-4 and TRBJ1-2; 7 nucleotides line up with TRBD1. The CDR3 length is 17 residues. Germline trimming cut 6 bases from V and 1 base from J; bases unmatched to any gene: 14. The CDR3, as DNA: TGTGCCAGCAGCCTCCGGACAGGTGTGGGAGTTAACTATGGCTACACCTTC. Translation: CASSLRTGVGVNYGYTF.

This chain uses TRBV4-1 with TRBJ1-4; D is uncertain. CDR3 size: 16 residues. Trimming stripped 0 bases from V and 6 bases from J, with 14 bases between. Germline V gene sequence: CDR1 MGHRA, CDR2 YSYEKL. CDR3 region: CASSQEPWGGDEKLFF. The CDR3, as DNA: TGCGCCAGCAGCCAAGAACCATGGGGTGGGGATGAAAAACTGTTTTTT.

This clonotype was recorded at least ten times. The gene calls are TRBV6-1 and TRBJ1-3; D perhaps matches TRBD1 (6 bases). The CDR3 is made up of 14 amino acids. Trimming left V 7 bases short and J 4 bases short, with 14 bases between. Germline CDR1 MNHNS, CDR2 SASEGT. The CDR3, as DNA: TGTGCCAGCACCTACAGGGCGCCCGGAAACACCATATATTTT. Translating it yields CASTYRAPGNTIYF.

DNA of the CDR3: TGCAGCGTAAGGGGACAGATGAACACTGAAGCTTTCTTT. Translation: CSVRGQMNTEAFF. The V gene is TRBV29-1, the J gene TRBJ1-1, with 7 bases that match TRBD1. CDR3 length: 13 amino acids. CDR1 and CDR2 (germline): SQVTM, ANQGSEA. Germline trimming cut 6 bases from V and 0 bases from J; bases unmatched to any gene: 4.

This clonotype was picked up a small number of times. The V call is TRBV20-1, the J call TRBJ2-4, with a tentative D call TRBD1 (5 bases). There are 15 residues in the CDR3. Germline values: CDR1 DFQATT, CDR2 SNEGSKA (reference sequence). Deletions cut 5 bases from V and 2 bases from J, with 16 bases between. In DNA, the CDR3 is TGCAGTGCTCTCCGAGATACAGGTTCCAAAAACATTCAGTACTTC. It translates to CSALRDTGSKNIQYF.

This clonotype has only a few counts. V usage is TRBV20-1 and J usage is TRBJ1-1, with 7 nucleotides matching TRBD1. V gave up 3 bases and J gave up 4 bases; unmatched junction bases: 8. The CDR3 has 14 amino acids. Germline V CDR1 and CDR2: DFQATT, SNEGSKA (reference sequence). The CDR3 DNA reads as TGCAGTGCTAGTTGGTTGGACAGGTTCACTGAAGCTTTCTTT. Amino acid sequence: CSASWLDRFTEAFF.

This clonotype has ten or more counts. The chain combines TRBV7-8 with TRBJ1-2; 7 positions agree with TRBD1. The V and J ends lost 1 base and 4 bases, in that order; junction bases with no gene match: 3. The V gene's germline CDR1 is SGHVS and CDR2 FQNEAQ. This CDR3 has 14 amino acids. The CDR3 region has the DNA TGTGCCAGCAGCTTAGGAGGGACAGTCTATGGCTACACCTTC. Translating gives CASSLGGTVYGYTF.

The CDR3 nucleotides read TGTGCCAGCAGCCCCTGGGCGGGGACTAGGGGGGAGTACCAAGAGACCCAGTACTTC. It encodes CASSPWAGTRGEYQETQYF. The V gene is TRBV5-6, the J gene TRBJ2-5; 8 bases fit TRBD2. Germline CDR1 SGHDT, CDR2 YYEEEE. This CDR3 is 19 amino acids long. V dropped 4 bases and J dropped 0; count of bases not matched to a gene: 17.

The J gene is TRBJ2-3, the V gene TRBV6-2 or TRBV6-3; 8 bases align to TRBD2. The V segment lost 2 bases and the J segment 4 bases; nucleotides outside the gene matches: 8. The CDR3 loop spans 16 amino acids. CDR1 is MNHEY and CDR2 is SVGEGT in the germline V gene. This chain's CDR3 is CASSYTPGLGSDTQYF. CDR3 sequence (DNA): TGTGCCAGCAGTTACACTCCGGGACTAGGGTCAGATACGCAGTATTTT.

The table lists this clonotype with many counts. V gene TRBV7-9 combines with J gene TRBJ1-2; 7 bases agree with TRBD1. The CDR3 is 17 residues long. Looked up from germline, CDR1 is SEHNR and CDR2 is FQNEAQ (reference sequence). The junction had 18 bases not matched to a gene; V was cut back by 5 bases and J by 6 bases. The CDR3 DNA is TGTGCCAGCAGCGTATACCGACAGGGAGGTGGTAGAGATGGCTACACCTTC. Protein sequence: CASSVYRQGGGRDGYTF.

This clonotype was picked up a small number of times. The chain employs TRBV6-2 or TRBV6-3 and TRBJ2-5; D call uncertain. Germline CDR1 is MNHEY and CDR2 is SVGEGT. The CDR3 is 15 amino acids. V lost 4 bases and J lost 5, with 17 bases in between. The CDR3 DNA sequence: TGTGCCAGCAGTTCCCAAGCAACGAGCTGGGAGACCCAGTACTTC. Amino acid sequence: CASSSQATSWETQYF.

This chain joins TRBV6-2 or TRBV6-3 and TRBJ2-3; TRBD2 matches at 12 bases. V dropped 2 bases and J dropped 2; count of bases not matched to a gene: 8. Germline V gives CDR1 MNHEY, CDR2 SVGEGT. The CDR3 covers 18 residues. In nucleotides, the CDR3 is TGTGCCAGCAGTTACCAGAGACTAGCGGGGGAGATCACAGATACGCAGTATTTT. It encodes CASSYQRLAGEITDTQYF.

The CDR3 here is CASSKNSLTGVFVYEQYF. CDR3 coding DNA: TGTGCCAGCAGCAAGAATAGCCTGACAGGGGTATTTGTCTACGAGCAGTACTTC. This chain uses TRBV11-2 with TRBJ2-7, with 8 bases aligning to TRBD1. V trimming: 5 bases; J trimming: 3 bases; junction bases outside the gene matches: 18. This CDR3 region has 18 residues. Germline V gives CDR1 SGHAT, CDR2 FQNNGV. The whole variable domain, remainder taken from reference TRBV11-2 and TRBJ2-7, is EAGVAQSPRYKIIEKRQSVAFWCNPISGHATLYWYQQILGQGPKLLIQFQNNGVVDDSQLPKDRFSAERLKGVDSTLKIQPAKLEDSAVYLCASSKNSLTGVFVYEQYFGPGTRLTVT.

This clonotype was recorded a few times. The chain couples TRBV30 to TRBJ2-2, with D possibly matching TRBD2 (5 bases). The CDR3 totals 13 residues. CDR1 and CDR2 (germline): GTSNPN, SVGIG (reference sequence). V lost 2 bases to trimming and J lost 5 bases, with 9 bases between them. Here the CDR3 reads CAWSTGFTGELFF. The CDR3 DNA reads TGTGCCTGGAGTACGGGGTTTACCGGGGAGCTGTTTTTT.

This clonotype appeared a few times. The chain has TRBV6-2 or TRBV6-3 and TRBJ2-1; D is uncertain. The germline V gene encodes CDR1 MNHEY and CDR2 SVGEGT. The CDR3 is 14 residues long. V lost 0 bases and J 6 bases, leaving 9 bases between the germline ends. The CDR3 DNA reads TGTGCCAGCAGTTACTCGAAAGTCGGCAATGAGCAGTTCTTC. Its protein product is CASSYSKVGNEQFF.

The chain joins TRBV9 to TRBJ2-1; D ambiguous. Trimming took off 0 bases at V and 4 bases at J, with 11 bases between the two ends. CDR1 SGDLS and CDR2 YYNGEE come from the germline V gene. The CDR3 consists of 15 residues. This chain's CDR3 is CASSVESSSYNEQFF. The DNA for the CDR3 is TGTGCCAGCAGCGTAGAGTCATCTAGTTACAATGAGCAGTTCTTC.